This TCR beta chain was sequenced for a study of early T cells in non-severe SARS-CoV-2 infection. Study-wide background: Sequencing targeted bulk RNA from unsorted whole blood, leaving chains unpaired.

The V end lost 5 bases, the J end lost 7 bases, and 13 bases lay between the germline ends. CDR1 is LNHDA, CDR2 SQIVND, per germline (reference sequence). The CDR3 is made up of 13 amino acids. Whole-study findings and limits: Clonotype matching in VDJdb favored anti-spike CD8 responses and did not capture private and CD4 specificities.

Unique molecular identifiers (one per individual cDNA molecule) were attached. TCRdb re-analysed the 5' RACE reads in MiXCR, keeping a single row per CDR3 protein. The sample holds about 60,000 distinct CDR3 sequences, around 10% seen once. A note on this clonotype: Its antigen is not identified.

Sequencing used whole blood, obtained at baseline. This clonotype was sampled from an adult who was a healthcare worker with PCR-confirmed SARS-CoV-2 infection or an uninfected control (not recorded which). J is TRBJ2-3 and V is TRBV19; D is unresolved. CDR3 region: CASSPEGHNTQYF. CDR3 DNA sequence: TGTGCCAGTAGTCCCGAAGGGCATAATACGCAGTATTTT. Supplemented by reference TRBV19 and TRBJ2-3, the full variable domain reads DGGITQSPKYLFRKEGQNVTLSCEQNLNHDAMYWYRQDPGQGLRLIYYSQIVNDFQKGDIAEGYSVSREKKESFPLTVTSAQKNPTAFYLCASSPEGHNTQYFGPGTRLTVL.